Included here is one T cell receptor (beta chain) sequence, with context. The antigen remains unidentified. In making TCR beta libraries, quantitative 5'-RACE with molecular barcodes was used. TCRdb reanalysed the 5' RACE reads using MiXCR and keeps one entry per CDR3 protein. The sample consists of 350,000 to 450,000 distinct CDR3 sequences, roughly 27% of them appearing once. These data belong to a study of CD8 T cells in ankylosing spondylitis. Study-wide findings and caveats: Clones linked to disease were reported to show significant enrichment in matched ankylosing spondylitis synovial fluid. Disease-associated clonotypes exhibited CD8+ identity and were relatively infrequent in peripheral blood. Typical of ankylosing spondylitis blood, it appeared, was a TCR beta motif of under 10 highly homologous variants. Certain motif variants had earlier been reported in reactive arthritis synovial fluid and blood.

V dropped 6 bases and J dropped 6; count of bases not matched to a gene: 10. This CDR3 comprises 15 residues. Germline V gene sequence: CDR1 SGDLS, CDR2 YYNGEE. This chain connects TRBV9 to TRBJ2-1, with TRBD2 identical over 9 bases. The receptor was derived from a male donor with ankylosing spondylitis. Sequenced material: blood, either unsorted or a sorted T cell fraction (not recorded which). The CDR3 is CASTRGGRAINEQFF. CDR3 in DNA: TGTGCCAGCACCCGAGGCGGGAGGGCCATCAATGAGCAGTTCTTC.